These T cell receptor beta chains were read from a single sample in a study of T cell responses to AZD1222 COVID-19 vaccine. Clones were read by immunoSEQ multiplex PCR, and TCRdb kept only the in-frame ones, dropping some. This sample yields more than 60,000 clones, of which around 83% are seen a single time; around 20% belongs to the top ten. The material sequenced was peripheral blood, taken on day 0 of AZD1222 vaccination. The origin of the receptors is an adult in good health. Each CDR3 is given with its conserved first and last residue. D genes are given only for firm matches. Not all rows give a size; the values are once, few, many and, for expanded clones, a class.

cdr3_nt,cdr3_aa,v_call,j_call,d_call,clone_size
TGTGCCAGCAGCTTATCGCAGGCTAGCACAGATACGCAGTATTTT,CASSLSQASTDTQYF,TRBV11-2,TRBJ2-3,-,-
TGCGCCAGCAGCCAAGTTGGGGCGACGGAATATGGCTACACCTTC,CASSQVGATEYGYTF,TRBV4-3,TRBJ1-2,-,-
TGTGCCACCAGCAGGCAGGGGCCCCAGCATTTT,CATSRQGPQHF,TRBV15,TRBJ1-5,-,-
TGTGCCAGCAGCCAAGACAAGACAGGAGGTCTGAATGAGCAGTACTTC,CASSQDKTGGLNEQYF,TRBV14,TRBJ2-7,-,-
TGTGCCAGCTCACCCGGACAGGGGAGGACTGAAGCTTTCTTT,CASSPGQGRTEAFF,TRBV18,TRBJ1-1,TRBD1,-
TGTGCCAGCAGCCTCTCCCCCACTAGCGGGAGGGCCCGAGAGACCCAGTACTTC,CASSLSPTSGRARETQYF,TRBV7-6,TRBJ2-5,TRBD2,few
TGTGCCAGCAGCTTAAGACTAGCGGGAGGGGTAGATACGCAGTATTTT,CASSLRLAGGVDTQYF,TRBV7-6,TRBJ2-3,TRBD2,-
TGCGCCAGCAGCTCCCGACAGGGAACTGGAAACACCATATATTTT,CASSSRQGTGNTIYF,TRBV5-1,TRBJ1-3,TRBD1,-
TGTGCCATCAGTGAGGTCAGCGGTCGAAACAATGAGCAGTTCTTC,CAISEVSGRNNEQFF,TRBV10-3,TRBJ2-1,-,-
TGCAGCGCTGGAAGGGGAGGTGGGAACACTGAAGCTTTCTTT,CSAGRGGGNTEAFF,TRBV29-1,TRBJ1-1,-,-
TGTGCCAGCAGTTATGGACTAGCGGGAGTTGAGCAGTACTTC,CASSYGLAGVEQYF,TRBV11-1,TRBJ2-7,TRBD2,-
TGTGCCAGCAGTTTTTCCGGACGTTGGGGGTATGGCTACACCTTC,CASSFSGRWGYGYTF,TRBV28,TRBJ1-2,-,-
TGTGCCATCAGTGCACAGGGAAAGGGTAGTGAAGCTTTCTTT,CAISAQGKGSEAFF,TRBV10-3,TRBJ1-1,-,-
TGTGCCAGCAGCTTAAAAGCGGGAGCTAACTACAATGAGCAGTTCTTC,CASSLKAGANYNEQFF,TRBV5-6,TRBJ2-1,TRBD2,-
TGTGCCAGCACGTGGGGCTACGGGGCCAACGTCCTGACTTTC,CASTWGYGANVLTF,TRBV5-6,TRBJ2-6,-,-
TGTGCCAGCAGCCAACAGGACACTAACTATGGCTACACCTTC,CASSQQDTNYGYTF,TRBV28,TRBJ1-2,-,-
TGTGCCATCCGTCAAGGGGGGGGCCCTTCCTACGAGCAGTACTTC,CAIRQGGGPSYEQYF,TRBV10-3,TRBJ2-7,-,-
TGTGCCAGCAGCGCCGACCGGGGCGGAAGCTATGGCTACACCTTC,CASSADRGGSYGYTF,TRBV7-9,TRBJ1-2,-,few
TGTGCCTGGGGTGGACAGTTCAATCTTCAGCCCCAGCATTTT,CAWGGQFNLQPQHF,TRBV30,TRBJ1-5,-,-
TGTGCCAGCAGCAGAAGCAGGGAGGAAGAGCAGTTCTTC,CASSRSREEEQFF,TRBV7-3,TRBJ2-1,-,-
TGCGCCAGCAGCTTGATTGACAGTGGCATCTCTGGAAACACCATATATTTT,CASSLIDSGISGNTIYF,TRBV5-1,TRBJ1-3,-,-
TGTGCCAGCAGCTCGACAGGTTTCTCTGGGGCCAACGTCCTGACTTTC,CASSSTGFSGANVLTF,TRBV7-6,TRBJ2-6,-,few
TGTGCCAGCAGGTCGTCGACCCTCTATGGCTACACCTTC,CASRSSTLYGYTF,TRBV6-5,TRBJ1-2,-,-
TGTGCCAGCAGAGGGGTAGGAAGCCAGCCCCAGCATTTT,CASRGVGSQPQHF,TRBV28,TRBJ1-5,-,-
TGTGCCAGCAGTTCTGTCCCCCGGGGAGATCAGCCCCAGCATTTT,CASSSVPRGDQPQHF,TRBV27,TRBJ1-5,-,-
TGTGCCAGCAGCTTGAACACTGAAGCTTTCTTT,CASSLNTEAFF,TRBV7-9,TRBJ1-1,-,-
TGTGCCAGCAGCCCCGGGACTAGCGGGACCCCGGTACAAGAGACCCAGTACTTC,CASSPGTSGTPVQETQYF,TRBV7-6,TRBJ2-5,TRBD2,-
TGTGCCACCTTTCTCGGAGTTGGCTACACCTTC,CATFLGVGYTF,TRBV28,TRBJ1-2,-,-
TGTGCCAGCAGCCCTGACAGGGGCTGGGACTATGGCTACACCTTC,CASSPDRGWDYGYTF,TRBV9,TRBJ1-2,TRBD1,-
TGTGCCAGCAGTTGGGACAGGGATTACGAGCAGTACTTC,CASSWDRDYEQYF,TRBV28,TRBJ2-7,TRBD1,-
TGTGCCAGCAGCTTAGCGAAGGGTCCGGGGGCCTACGAGCAGTACTTC,CASSLAKGPGAYEQYF,TRBV7-9,TRBJ2-7,-,-